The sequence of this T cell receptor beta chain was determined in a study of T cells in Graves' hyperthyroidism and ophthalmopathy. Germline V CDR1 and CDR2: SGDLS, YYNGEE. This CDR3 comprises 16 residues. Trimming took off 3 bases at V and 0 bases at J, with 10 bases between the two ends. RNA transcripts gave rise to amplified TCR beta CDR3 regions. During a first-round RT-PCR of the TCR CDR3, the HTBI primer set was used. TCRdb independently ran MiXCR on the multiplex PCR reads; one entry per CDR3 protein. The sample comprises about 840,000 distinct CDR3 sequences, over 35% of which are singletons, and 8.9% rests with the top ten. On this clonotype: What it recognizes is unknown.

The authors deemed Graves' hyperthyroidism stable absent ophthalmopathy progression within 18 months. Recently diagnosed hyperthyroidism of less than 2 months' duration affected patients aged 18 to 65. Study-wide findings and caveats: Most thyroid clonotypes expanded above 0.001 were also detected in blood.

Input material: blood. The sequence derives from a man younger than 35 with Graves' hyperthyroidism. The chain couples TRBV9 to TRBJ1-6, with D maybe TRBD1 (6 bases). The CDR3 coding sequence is TGTGCCAGCAGCGACCGGGACATCTCCTATAATTCACCCCTCCACTTT. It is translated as CASSDRDISYNSPLHF.